Below are 27 T cell receptor beta chains sequenced from a single sample in a study of patients and donors after allogeneic stem cell transplantation. TCRdb recomputed calls from the RT-PCR reads with MiXCR, one row per CDR3 protein. This sample has 400,000 to 500,000 distinct CDR3 sequences; 16% occur once, and the top ten carry 7.2%. The material sequenced was blood, either unsorted or a sorted T cell fraction (not recorded which). The receptors come from a human donor who was either an allogeneic HSCT recipient or a stem cell or donor lymphocyte infusion donor (not recorded which). It is not recorded whose cells these are; they may come from a transplant donor.

This chain links TRBV9 with TRBJ1-2; no firm D call. The ends were cut back, 0 bases at V and 4 bases at J, with 10 bases in the middle. This CDR3 is built from 14 residues. From germline, CDR1 is SGDLS and CDR2 YYNGEE. The CDR3 reads CASSVVGGPYGYTF. CDR3 sequence (DNA): TGTGCCAGCAGCGTAGTGGGTGGCCCCTATGGCTACACCTTC. Combining the CDR3 with reference TRBV9 and TRBJ1-2 gives the whole variable domain DSGVTQTPKHLITATGQRVTLRCSPRSGDLSVYWYQQSLDQGLQFLIQYYNGEERAKGNILERFSAQQFPDLHSELNLSSLELGDSALYFCASSVVGGPYGYTFGSGTRLTVV.

This clonotype was picked up a small number of times. The V call is TRBV5-1, the J call TRBJ1-6; D is ambiguous. Germline V gene data show CDR1 as SGHRS and CDR2 as YFSETQ. V was pared by 7 bases and J by 3 bases, with 14 bases between. This CDR3 contains 15 residues. The DNA of the CDR3 is TGCGCCAGCCGCCCCTCCCGGGGCTATAATTCACCCCTCCACTTT. Translated, it gives CASRPSRGYNSPLHF.

The rearrangement links TRBV4-1 to TRBJ2-7; D tentatively reads TRBD1 or TRBD2 (5 bases each). This CDR3 has 18 residues. Trimming pared 5 bases from V and 0 bases from J, leaving 23 bases between. Germline CDR1 MGHRA, CDR2 YSYEKL. Here the CDR3 DNA reads TGCGCCAGCAGCTTTAATTTAAGACGGGACGGCAGCTCCTACGAGCAGTACTTC. As protein: CASSFNLRRDGSSYEQYF.

This chain links TRBV6-5 with TRBJ2-7; D is perhaps TRBD1 (5 bases). V gave up 2 bases and J gave up 4 bases, with 12 bases separating them. CDR1 is MNHEY and CDR2 is SVGAGI in the germline V gene. There are 14 residues in the CDR3. The DNA for the CDR3 is TGTGCCAGCAGTTACGGGCAGGGTGGTTACGAGCAGTACTTC. Translation gives CASSYGQGGYEQYF.

V usage is TRBV25-1 and J usage is TRBJ1-1, with TRBD1 matching 9 bases. Trimming at V came to 1 base and at J to 0 bases, leaving 9 bases not matched to a gene. The CDR3 loop spans 18 amino acids. CDR1 is MGHDK and CDR2 is SYGVNS in the germline V gene. CDR3 DNA: TGTGCCAGCAGTGAATGGGGGACAGGGATGGCGATGAACACTGAAGCTTTCTTT. Amino acids: CASSEWGTGMAMNTEAFF.

The rearrangement links TRBV12-3 or TRBV12-4 to TRBJ2-1, with 9 bases fitting TRBD2. The CDR3 totals 17 residues. J gave up 8 bases and V 3 bases, and 14 bases lay outside the gene matches. The CDR3 region is CASSLAKGLAGFHEQFF. For the CDR3, the DNA is TGTGCCAGCAGTTTGGCAAAGGGACTAGCAGGTTTTCATGAGCAGTTCTTC.

There are a few counts of this clonotype. The chain has TRBV7-9 and TRBJ2-1, with 12 bases identical to TRBD1. Germline trimming cut 3 bases from V and 8 bases from J; bases unmatched to any gene: 2. The germline CDR1 and CDR2 sequences are SEHNR and FQNEAQ (reference sequence). The CDR3 is made up of 14 amino acids. CDR3 DNA sequence: TGTGCCAGCAGCTTCCGGGACAGGGGGCATGAGCAGTTCTTC. Translated: CASSFRDRGHEQFF.

In its sample, this clonotype was seen many times. The V and J genes are TRBV12-3 or TRBV12-4 and TRBJ2-7; TRBD1 is a possible D gene (6 bases). Trimming took 1 base from V and 3 from J, leaving 10 bases between them. This CDR3 region has 14 residues. The CDR3 spells CASSLGAGDYEQYF. The CDR3 coding sequence is TGTGCCAGCAGTTTAGGGGCAGGGGACTACGAGCAGTACTTC.

J is TRBJ1-3 and V is TRBV7-3; no firm D call. This CDR3 spans 13 amino acids. Germline CDR1 SGHTA, CDR2 FQGTGA. V was pared by 5 bases and J by 4 bases, with 9 bases between. In nucleotides, the CDR3 is TGTGCCAGCAGCCCCTTTCCCGGAAACACCATATATTTT. Its protein is CASSPFPGNTIYF.

Concerning this clonotype: One junction end does not reproduce the germline sequence, and a read error may be involved. The V and J genes are TRBV7-7 and TRBJ2-5; 8 positions agree with TRBD1. CDR3 length equals 16 residues. CDR1 and CDR2 from the germline V gene are SSHAT and FNYEAQ (reference sequence). DNA for the CDR3: TGTGCTAGCAGCTTGGACAGGGCACCCTTAAAAGAGACCCAGTACTTC. It yields the protein CASSLDRAPLKETQYF.

This clonotype has only a few counts. The chain couples TRBV6-2 or TRBV6-3 to TRBJ1-5, with unresolved D. This CDR3 spans 13 amino acids. Germline values: CDR1 MNHEY, CDR2 SVGEGT. Trimming pared 7 bases from V and 4 bases from J, leaving 11 bases between. CDR3 DNA: TGTGCCAGCACCCCGGTCCGGAATCAGCCCCAGCATTTT. The encoded protein is CASTPVRNQPQHF.

The chain links TRBV3-1 to TRBJ2-5; 9 bases are a match to TRBD2. The CDR3 loop spans 15 amino acids. V dropped 4 bases and J dropped 5; count of bases not matched to a gene: 8. Looked up from germline, CDR1 is LGHDT and CDR2 is YNNKEL (reference sequence). CDR3 sequence (DNA): TGTGCCAGCAGCCCCGTGCGGGGGGGGCCTGAGACCCAGTACTTC. Its protein is CASSPVRGGPETQYF.

This clonotype was observed a handful of times. The chain combines TRBV7-6 with TRBJ2-1; TRBD2 matches 9 bases. This CDR3 is 16 amino acids long. V was clipped by 5 bases and J by 2 bases; unmatched bases: 7. Per the germline V gene, CDR1 is SGHVS and CDR2 is FNYEAQ. The DNA of the CDR3 is TGTGCCAGCAGCCTCTCAGCGGGGGGAGCCTACAATGAGCAGTTCTTC. As protein: CASSLSAGGAYNEQFF.

The CDR3 DNA sequence: TGTGCCAGCAGCCCGGGACGGGAAGCTTTCTTT. Protein: CASSPGREAFF. The chain uses TRBV7-9 and TRBJ1-1; TRBD1 might be the D (5 bases). Trimming removed 5 bases from V and 8 bases from J, with 9 bases in between. The germline V gene encodes CDR1 SEHNR and CDR2 FQNEAQ (reference sequence). This CDR3 has 11 amino acids. The full variable domain, in which reference TRBV7-9 and TRBJ1-1 provide the parts outside the CDR3, is DTGVSQNPRHKITKRGQNVTFRCDPISEHNRLYWYRQTLGQGPEFLTYFQNEAQLEKSRLLSDRFSAERPKGSFSTLEIQRTEQGDSAMYLCASSPGREAFFGQGTRLTVV.

The V and J genes are TRBV9 and TRBJ1-1; the D gene is possibly TRBD1 (5 bases). Germline CDR1 is SGDLS and CDR2 is YYNGEE. Trimming left V 4 bases short and J 6 bases short, with 22 bases between. The CDR3 sequence is 16 residues long. The chain's CDR3 is CASSLNPGGFSSEAFF. DNA of the CDR3: TGTGCCAGCAGCTTAAACCCCGGGGGGTTCAGTTCTGAAGCTTTCTTT. The full variable domain, completed using reference TRBV9 and TRBJ1-1, is DSGVTQTPKHLITATGQRVTLRCSPRSGDLSVYWYQQSLDQGLQFLIQYYNGEERAKGNILERFSAQQFPDLHSELNLSSLELGDSALYFCASSLNPGGFSSEAFFGQGTRLTVV.

This clonotype was found a few times. The chain uses TRBV24-1 and TRBJ2-7, with D maybe TRBD2 (6 bases). Trimming shortened V by 5 bases and J by 6 bases, and 16 bases separated the two germline ends. Germline values: CDR1 KGHDR, CDR2 SFDVKD. The CDR3 runs 14 residues. The DNA for the CDR3 is TGTGCCACCAGTGCGACGGGAGTAATCGGCGAGCAGTACTTC. Translated: CATSATGVIGEQYF.

This clonotype was picked up many times. The CDR3: CASSLGPINEQFF. CDR3 coding DNA: TGTGCCAGCAGTTTGGGTCCCATCAATGAGCAGTTCTTC. The V gene is TRBV12-3 or TRBV12-4, the J gene TRBJ2-1; no clear D. The CDR3 sequence is 13 residues long. Trimming shortened V by 3 bases and J by 6 bases, and 9 bases separated the two germline ends.

This clonotype was found a few times. This chain connects TRBV5-6 to TRBJ2-2; 9 bases agree with TRBD1. Germline values: CDR1 SGHDT, CDR2 YYEEEE. J lost 6 bases, V lost 5 bases, and 11 bases had no gene match. This CDR3 is 16 amino acids long. CDR3 in DNA: TGTGCCAGCAGTTTAGGCCCCAGACAGGGGGCCGGGGAGCTGTTTTTT. Translation: CASSLGPRQGAGELFF.

This sequence joins TRBV30 and TRBJ2-5; 8 bases are a match to TRBD2. Germline loops: CDR1 GTSNPN, CDR2 SVGIG (reference sequence). V trimming: 1 base; J trimming: 5 bases; junction bases outside the gene matches: 9. This CDR3 contains 15 residues. CDR3 loop: CAWSELAGGRETQYF. The CDR3 DNA sequence: TGTGCCTGGAGTGAGCTTGCGGGGGGCCGGGAGACCCAGTACTTC.

Of note for this clonotype: Germline and junction disagree at one end, which may indicate a read error. The chain is built from TRBV24-1 and TRBJ2-1, with 8 bases fitting TRBD2. The CDR3 length is 15 residues. In germline, CDR1 is KGHDR, CDR2 SFDVKD. The CDR3 DNA reads TGTACCACCAGCGAAGCGGGGGTCTCCTACAATGAGCAGTTCTTC. Translating it yields CTTSEAGVSYNEQFF.

Points on this clonotype: Its ends do not fully match the called genes, so a read error is possible. The chain joins TRBV7-7 to TRBJ2-5, with D tentatively TRBD1 (6 bases). Germline CDR1 SSHAT, CDR2 FNYEAQ (reference sequence). The CDR3 has 15 amino acids. The CDR3 nucleotides read TGTGCTAGCAGCCTAGGGGCAGGGGACCAAGAGACCCAGTACTTC. Amino acids: CASSLGAGDQETQYF.

J is TRBJ2-1 and V is TRBV12-3 or TRBV12-4; 10 nucleotides align to TRBD2. Trimming removed 3 bases from V and 6 bases from J; junction bases left unmatched: 2. CDR3 size: 14 residues. CDR3 coding DNA: TGTGCCAGCAGTTTCGGACTAGCGGCCAATGAGCAGTTCTTC. Translation gives CASSFGLAANEQFF.

This clonotype appeared many times. The V and J genes are TRBV7-2 and TRBJ2-1; D gene uncertain. Germline CDR1 and CDR2: SGHTA and FQGNSA. Trimming took 1 base from V and 9 from J, leaving 10 bases between them. This CDR3 has 13 amino acids. CDR3 region: CASSLGTLLEQFF. The CDR3 nucleotides are TGTGCCAGCAGCTTAGGGACGCTCCTTGAGCAGTTCTTC.

This chain uses TRBV20-1 with TRBJ2-5, with 8 bases that match TRBD1. The CDR3 covers 15 residues. Germline CDR1 is DFQATT and CDR2 is SNEGSKA (reference sequence). Trimming cost V 1 base and J 3 bases; bases outside gene matches: 7. DNA for the CDR3: TGCAGTGCTAGAGGGGCCAGGGGGCGCGAAGAGACCCAGTACTTC. Its translation is CSARGARGREETQYF.

CDR3 residues: CSVEDARTSGYEQYF. CDR3 bases: TGCAGCGTTGAAGATGCGAGGACTAGCGGCTACGAGCAGTACTTC. The chain uses TRBV29-1 and TRBJ2-7; 10 nucleotides match TRBD2. The CDR3 sequence is 15 residues long. V was pared by 0 bases and J by 3 bases, with 5 bases of the junction left unmatched. Germline values: CDR1 SQVTM, CDR2 ANQGSEA.

This clonotype appeared many times. The chain has TRBV11-1 and TRBJ2-7; D ambiguous. Looked up from germline, CDR1 is SGHAT and CDR2 is FQDESV (reference sequence). Trimming removed 0 bases from V and 5 bases from J, with 8 bases in between. The CDR3 contains 13 residues. The CDR3 nucleotides read TGTGCCAGCAGCTTAGCAGGCAGTCACGAGCAGTACTTC. Protein product: CASSLAGSHEQYF. Variable domain in full (rest from reference TRBV11-1 and TRBJ2-7): EAEVAQSPRYKITEKSQAVAFWCDPISGHATLYWYRQILGQGPELLVQFQDESVVDDSQLPKDRFSAERLKGVDSTLKIQPAELGDSAMYLCASSLAGSHEQYFGPGTRLTVT.

This clonotype was recorded many times. The rearrangement links TRBV5-1 to TRBJ2-7; D is perhaps TRBD2 (5 bases). V was clipped by 3 bases and J by 4 bases, with 14 bases between them. Germline lookup yields CDR1 SGHRS and CDR2 YFSETQ. This CDR3 is 14 amino acids long. The DNA for the CDR3 is TGCGCCAGCAGCTCCGACGAGGGCGCATACGAGCAGTACTTC. It is translated as CASSSDEGAYEQYF.